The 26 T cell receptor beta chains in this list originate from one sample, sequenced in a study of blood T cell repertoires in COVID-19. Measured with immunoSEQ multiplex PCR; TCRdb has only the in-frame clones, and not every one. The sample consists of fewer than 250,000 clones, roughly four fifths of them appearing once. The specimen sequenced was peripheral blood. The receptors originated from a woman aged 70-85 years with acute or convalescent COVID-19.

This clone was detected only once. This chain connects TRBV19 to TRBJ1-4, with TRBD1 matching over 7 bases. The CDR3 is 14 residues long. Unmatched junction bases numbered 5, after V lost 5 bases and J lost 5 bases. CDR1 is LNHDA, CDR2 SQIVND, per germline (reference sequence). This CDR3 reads CASSEGQRNEKLFF. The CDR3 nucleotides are TGTGCCAGTAGTGAGGGACAGAGAAATGAAAAACTGTTTTTT.

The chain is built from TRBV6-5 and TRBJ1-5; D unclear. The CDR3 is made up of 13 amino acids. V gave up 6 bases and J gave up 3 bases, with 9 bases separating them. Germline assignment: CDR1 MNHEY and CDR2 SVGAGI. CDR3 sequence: CASSMALNQPQHF. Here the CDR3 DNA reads TGTGCCAGCAGCATGGCCCTCAATCAGCCCCAGCATTTT.

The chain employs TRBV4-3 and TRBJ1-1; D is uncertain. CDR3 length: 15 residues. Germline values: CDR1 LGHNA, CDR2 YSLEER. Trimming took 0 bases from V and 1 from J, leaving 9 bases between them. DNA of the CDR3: TGCGCCAGCAGCCAAGATCCGGGGAGGAACACTGAAGCTTTCTTT. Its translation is CASSQDPGRNTEAFF.

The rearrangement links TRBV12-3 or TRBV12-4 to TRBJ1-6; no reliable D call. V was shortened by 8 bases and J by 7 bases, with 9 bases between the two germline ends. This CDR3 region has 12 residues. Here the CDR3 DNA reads TGTGCCAGCTCATTACAGAATTCACCCCTCCACTTT. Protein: CASSLQNSPLHF.

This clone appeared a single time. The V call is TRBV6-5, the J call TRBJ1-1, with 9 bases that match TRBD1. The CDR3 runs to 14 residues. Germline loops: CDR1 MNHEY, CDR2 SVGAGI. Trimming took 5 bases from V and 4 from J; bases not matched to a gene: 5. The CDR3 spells CASSTGQGITEAFF. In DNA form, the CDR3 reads TGTGCCAGCAGTACCGGACAGGGGATCACTGAAGCTTTCTTT.

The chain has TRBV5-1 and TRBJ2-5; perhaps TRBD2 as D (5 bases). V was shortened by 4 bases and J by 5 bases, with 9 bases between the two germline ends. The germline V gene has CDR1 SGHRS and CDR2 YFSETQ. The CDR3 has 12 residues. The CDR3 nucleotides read TGCGCCAGCAGCCCTAGAGGGGAGACCCAGTACTTC. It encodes CASSPRGETQYF.

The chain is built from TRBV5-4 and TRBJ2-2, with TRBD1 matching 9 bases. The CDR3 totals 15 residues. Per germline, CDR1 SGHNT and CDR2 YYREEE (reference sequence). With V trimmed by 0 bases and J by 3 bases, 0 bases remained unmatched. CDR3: CASSLGQGDTGELFF. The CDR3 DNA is TGTGCCAGCAGCTTGGGACAGGGGGACACCGGGGAGCTGTTTTTT.

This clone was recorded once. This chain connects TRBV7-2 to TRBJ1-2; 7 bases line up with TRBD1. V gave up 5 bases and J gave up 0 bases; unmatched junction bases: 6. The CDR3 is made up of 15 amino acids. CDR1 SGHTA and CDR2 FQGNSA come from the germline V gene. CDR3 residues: CASSPRTGPNYGYTF. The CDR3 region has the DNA TGTGCCAGCAGCCCTAGGACAGGACCTAACTATGGCTACACCTTC.

This CDR3 is CASRRGGGEKLFF. CDR3 sequence (DNA): TGTGCCAGCAGGAGGGGCGGGGGTGAAAAACTGTTTTTT. The rearrangement links TRBV11-2 to TRBJ1-4; D may be TRBD1 (5 bases). Trimming stripped 6 bases from V and 7 bases from J, with 12 bases between. The CDR3 is 13 residues long. Germline lookup yields CDR1 SGHAT and CDR2 FQNNGV.

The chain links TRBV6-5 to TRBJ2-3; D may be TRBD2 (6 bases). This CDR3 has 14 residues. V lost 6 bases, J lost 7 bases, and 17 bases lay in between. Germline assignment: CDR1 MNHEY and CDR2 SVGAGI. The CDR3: CASRMGEAQNTQYF. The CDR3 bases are TGTGCCAGCAGGATGGGGGAGGCACAAAATACGCAGTATTTT.

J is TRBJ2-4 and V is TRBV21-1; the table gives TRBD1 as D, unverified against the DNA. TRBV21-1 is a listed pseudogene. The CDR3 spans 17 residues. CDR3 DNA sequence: TGTGCCAGCGCGAACAGGGGGCAGAGTGGTGCCAAAAACATTCAGTACTTC. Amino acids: CASANRGQSGAKNIQYF.

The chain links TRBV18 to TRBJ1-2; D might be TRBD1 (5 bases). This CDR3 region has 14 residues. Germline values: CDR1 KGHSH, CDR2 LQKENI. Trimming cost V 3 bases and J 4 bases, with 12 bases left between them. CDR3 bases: TGTGCCAGCTCACCCATGACAGAGAGCTATGGCTACACCTTC. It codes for CASSPMTESYGYTF. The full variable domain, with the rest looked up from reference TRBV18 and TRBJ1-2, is NAGVMQNPRHLVRRRGQEARLRCSPMKGHSHVYWYRQLPEEGLKFMVYLQKENIIDESGMPKERFSAEFPKEGPSILRIQQVVRGDSAAYFCASSPMTESYGYTFGSGTRLTVV.

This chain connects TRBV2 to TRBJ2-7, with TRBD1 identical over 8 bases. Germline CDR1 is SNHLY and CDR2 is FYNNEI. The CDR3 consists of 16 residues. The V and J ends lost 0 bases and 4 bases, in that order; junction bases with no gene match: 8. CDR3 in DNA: TGTGCCAGCAGTGAAGCGCTTACAGGGGGTCGTTACGAGCAGTACTTC. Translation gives CASSEALTGGRYEQYF.

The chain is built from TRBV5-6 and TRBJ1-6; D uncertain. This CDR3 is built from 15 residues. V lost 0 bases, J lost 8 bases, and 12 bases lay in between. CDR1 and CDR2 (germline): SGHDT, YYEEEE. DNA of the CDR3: TGTGCCAGCAGCTTGGCTCCCCGGTCGGATTCACCCCTCCACTTT. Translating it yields CASSLAPRSDSPLHF.

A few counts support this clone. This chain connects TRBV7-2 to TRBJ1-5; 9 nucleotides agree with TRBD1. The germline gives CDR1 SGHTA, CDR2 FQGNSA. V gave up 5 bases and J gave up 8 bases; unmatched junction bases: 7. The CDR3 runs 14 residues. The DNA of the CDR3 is TGTGCCAGCAGCCCTGGACAGGGGTGGGAGCCCCAGCATTTT. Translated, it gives CASSPGQGWEPQHF.

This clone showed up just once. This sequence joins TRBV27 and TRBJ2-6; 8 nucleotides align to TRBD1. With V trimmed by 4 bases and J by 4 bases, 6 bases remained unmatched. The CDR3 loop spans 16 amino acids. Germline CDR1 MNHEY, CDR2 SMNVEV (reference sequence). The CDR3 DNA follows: TGTGCCAGCAGTTGGCTGGACAGGGCCGGGGCCAACGTCCTGACTTTC. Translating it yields CASSWLDRAGANVLTF. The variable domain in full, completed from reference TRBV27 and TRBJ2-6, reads EAQVTQNPRYLITVTGKKLTVTCSQNMNHEYMSWYRQDPGLGLRQIYYSMNVEVTDKGDVPEGYKVSRKEKRNFPLILESPSPNQTSLYFCASSWLDRAGANVLTFGAGSRLTVL.

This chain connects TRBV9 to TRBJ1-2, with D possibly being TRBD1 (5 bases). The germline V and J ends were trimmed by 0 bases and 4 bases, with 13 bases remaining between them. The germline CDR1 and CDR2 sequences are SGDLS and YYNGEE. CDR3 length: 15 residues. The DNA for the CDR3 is TGTGCCAGCAGCGTAGGCTTGCAGGGCATCTATGGCTACACCTTC. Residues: CASSVGLQGIYGYTF. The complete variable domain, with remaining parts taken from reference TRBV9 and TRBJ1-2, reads DSGVTQTPKHLITATGQRVTLRCSPRSGDLSVYWYQQSLDQGLQFLIQYYNGEERAKGNILERFSAQQFPDLHSELNLSSLELGDSALYFCASSVGLQGIYGYTFGSGTRLTVV.

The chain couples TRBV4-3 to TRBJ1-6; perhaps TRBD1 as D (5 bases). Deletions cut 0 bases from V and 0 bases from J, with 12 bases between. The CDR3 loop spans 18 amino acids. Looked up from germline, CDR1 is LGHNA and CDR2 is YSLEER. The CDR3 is CASSQDLGLSSYNSPLHF. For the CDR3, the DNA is TGCGCCAGCAGCCAAGATCTGGGACTAAGCTCCTATAATTCACCCCTCCACTTT.

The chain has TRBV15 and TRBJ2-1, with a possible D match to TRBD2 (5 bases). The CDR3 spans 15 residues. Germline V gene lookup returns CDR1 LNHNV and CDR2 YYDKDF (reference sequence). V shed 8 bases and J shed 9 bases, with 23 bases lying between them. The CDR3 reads CATVAMAGRTSEQFF. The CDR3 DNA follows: TGTGCCACCGTAGCGATGGCGGGTCGAACAAGTGAGCAGTTCTTC.

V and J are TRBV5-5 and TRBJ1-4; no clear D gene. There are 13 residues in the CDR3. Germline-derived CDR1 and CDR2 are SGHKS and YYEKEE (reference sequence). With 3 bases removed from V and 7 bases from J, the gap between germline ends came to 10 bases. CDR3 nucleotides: TGTGCCAGCAGCTCCTCGTACGGTGAAAAACTGTTTTTT. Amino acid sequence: CASSSSYGEKLFF.

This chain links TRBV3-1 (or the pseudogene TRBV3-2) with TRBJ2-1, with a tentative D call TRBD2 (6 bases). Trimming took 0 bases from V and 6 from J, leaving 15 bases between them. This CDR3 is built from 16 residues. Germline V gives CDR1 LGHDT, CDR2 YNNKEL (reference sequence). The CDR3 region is CASSQEGRPRGNEQFF. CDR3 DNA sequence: TGTGCCAGCAGCCAAGAGGGGAGGCCCCGGGGCAATGAGCAGTTCTTC.

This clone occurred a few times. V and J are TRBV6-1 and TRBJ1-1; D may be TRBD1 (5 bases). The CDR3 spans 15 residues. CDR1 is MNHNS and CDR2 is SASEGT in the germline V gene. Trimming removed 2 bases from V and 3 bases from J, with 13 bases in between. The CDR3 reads CASSERYRRDTEAFF. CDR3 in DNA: TGTGCCAGCAGTGAACGGTACAGGAGAGACACTGAAGCTTTCTTT.

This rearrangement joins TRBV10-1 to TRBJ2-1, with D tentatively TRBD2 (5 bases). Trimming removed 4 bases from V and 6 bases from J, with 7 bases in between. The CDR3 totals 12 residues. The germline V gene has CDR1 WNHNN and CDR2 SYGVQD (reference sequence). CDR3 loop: CASSAGSNEQFF. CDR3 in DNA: TGCGCCAGCAGTGCGGGATCCAATGAGCAGTTCTTC.

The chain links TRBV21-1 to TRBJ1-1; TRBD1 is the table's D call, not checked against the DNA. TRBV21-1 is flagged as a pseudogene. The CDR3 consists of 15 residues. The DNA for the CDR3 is TGTGCCAGCAGCAAATCGACAGGGAGAGGGACTGAAGCTTTCTTT. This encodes CASSKSTGRGTEAFF.

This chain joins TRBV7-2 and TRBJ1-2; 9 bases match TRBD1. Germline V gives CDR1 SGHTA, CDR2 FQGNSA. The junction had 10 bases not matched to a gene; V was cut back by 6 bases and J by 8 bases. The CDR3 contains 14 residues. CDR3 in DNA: TGTGCCAGCAGTACGACAGGGGGAAGAGGGGGCTACACCTTC. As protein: CASSTTGGRGGYTF.

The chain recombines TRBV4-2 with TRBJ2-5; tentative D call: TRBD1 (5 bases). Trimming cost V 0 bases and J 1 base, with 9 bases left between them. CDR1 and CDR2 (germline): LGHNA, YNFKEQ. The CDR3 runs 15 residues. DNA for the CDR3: TGTGCCAGCAGCCAAGACAGGGTCACCCAAGAGACCCAGTACTTC. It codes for CASSQDRVTQETQYF.